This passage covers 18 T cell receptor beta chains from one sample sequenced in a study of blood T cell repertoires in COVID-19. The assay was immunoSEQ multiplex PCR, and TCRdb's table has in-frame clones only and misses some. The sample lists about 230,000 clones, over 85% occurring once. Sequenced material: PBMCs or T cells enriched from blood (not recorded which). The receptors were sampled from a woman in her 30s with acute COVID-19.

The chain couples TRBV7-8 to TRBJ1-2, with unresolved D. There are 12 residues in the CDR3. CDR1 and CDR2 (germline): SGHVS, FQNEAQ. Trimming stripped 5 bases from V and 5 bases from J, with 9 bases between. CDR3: CASSPAEYGYTF. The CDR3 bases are TGTGCCAGCAGCCCTGCAGAATATGGCTACACCTTC.

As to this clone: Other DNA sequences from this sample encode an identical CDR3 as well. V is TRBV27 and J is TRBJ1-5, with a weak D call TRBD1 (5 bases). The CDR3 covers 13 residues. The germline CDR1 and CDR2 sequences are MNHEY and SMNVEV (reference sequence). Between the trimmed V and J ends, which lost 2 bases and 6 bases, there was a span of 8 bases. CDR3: CASSLGGGQPQHF. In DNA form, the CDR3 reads TGTGCCAGCAGTTTAGGGGGGGGTCAGCCCCAGCATTTT.

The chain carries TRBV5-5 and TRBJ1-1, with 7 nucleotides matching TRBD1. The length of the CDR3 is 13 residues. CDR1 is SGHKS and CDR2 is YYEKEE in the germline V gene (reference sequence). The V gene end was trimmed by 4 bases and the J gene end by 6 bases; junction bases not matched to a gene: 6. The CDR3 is CASSVPGGPEAFF. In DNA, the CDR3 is TGTGCCAGCAGCGTTCCAGGGGGTCCTGAAGCTTTCTTT.

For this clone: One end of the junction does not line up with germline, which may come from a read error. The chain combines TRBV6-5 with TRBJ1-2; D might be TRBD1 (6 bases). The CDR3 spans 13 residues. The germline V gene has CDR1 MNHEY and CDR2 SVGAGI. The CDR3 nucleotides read TGTGCCAGCAGTAGTAATAGAGGGTCGGCAGGGGACTTC. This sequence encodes CASSSNRGSAGDF.

CDR3: CAQCTGGYEKLFF. The DNA for the CDR3 is TGTGCCCAATGTACAGGGGGCTATGAAAAACTGTTTTTT. This chain links TRBV30 with TRBJ1-4, with TRBD1 identical over 9 bases. The CDR3 contains 13 residues. V was pared by 8 bases and J by 6 bases, with 7 bases of the junction left unmatched. CDR1 is GTSNPN and CDR2 is SVGIG in the germline V gene (reference sequence).

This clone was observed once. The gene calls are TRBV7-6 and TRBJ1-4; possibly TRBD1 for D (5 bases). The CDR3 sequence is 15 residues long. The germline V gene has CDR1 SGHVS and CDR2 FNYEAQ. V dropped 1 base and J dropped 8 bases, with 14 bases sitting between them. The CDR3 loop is CASSLGWSGKEKLFF. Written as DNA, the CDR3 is TGTGCCAGCAGCTTAGGCTGGTCAGGGAAGGAAAAACTGTTTTTT.

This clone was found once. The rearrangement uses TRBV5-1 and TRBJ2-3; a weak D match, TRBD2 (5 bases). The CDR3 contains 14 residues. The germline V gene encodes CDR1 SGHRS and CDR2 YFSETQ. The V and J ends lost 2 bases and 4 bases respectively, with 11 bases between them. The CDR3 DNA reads TGCGCCAGCAGCTTCACTAGTACCGCAGATACGCAGTATTTT. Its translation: CASSFTSTADTQYF.

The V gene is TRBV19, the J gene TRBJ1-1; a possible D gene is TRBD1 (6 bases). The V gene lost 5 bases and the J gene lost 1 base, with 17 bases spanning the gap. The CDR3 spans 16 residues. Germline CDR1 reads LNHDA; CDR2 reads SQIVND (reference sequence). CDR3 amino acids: CASSHPRGQRNTEAFF. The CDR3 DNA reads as TGTGCCAGTAGTCACCCCCGCGGACAGAGGAACACTGAAGCTTTCTTT.

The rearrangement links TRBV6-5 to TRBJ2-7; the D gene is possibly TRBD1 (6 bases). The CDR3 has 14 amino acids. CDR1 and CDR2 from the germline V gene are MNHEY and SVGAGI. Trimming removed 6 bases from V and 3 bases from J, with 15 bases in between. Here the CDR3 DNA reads TGTGCCAGCAGCAGCTTTGGACAGATCTACGAGCAGTACTTC. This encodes CASSSFGQIYEQYF.

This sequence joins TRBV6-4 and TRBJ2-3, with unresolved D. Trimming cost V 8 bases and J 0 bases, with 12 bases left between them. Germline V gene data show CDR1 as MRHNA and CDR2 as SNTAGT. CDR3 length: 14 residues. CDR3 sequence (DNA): TGTGCCAGCGGAGAGACTGCTAGCACAGATACGCAGTATTTT. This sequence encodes CASGETASTDTQYF.

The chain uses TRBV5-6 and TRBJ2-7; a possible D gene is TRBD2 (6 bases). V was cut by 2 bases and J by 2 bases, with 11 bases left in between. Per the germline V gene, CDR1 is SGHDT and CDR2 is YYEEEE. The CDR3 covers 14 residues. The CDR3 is CASSLLAGPYEQYF. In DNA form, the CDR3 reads TGTGCCAGCAGCTTACTAGCCGGCCCCTACGAGCAGTACTTC.

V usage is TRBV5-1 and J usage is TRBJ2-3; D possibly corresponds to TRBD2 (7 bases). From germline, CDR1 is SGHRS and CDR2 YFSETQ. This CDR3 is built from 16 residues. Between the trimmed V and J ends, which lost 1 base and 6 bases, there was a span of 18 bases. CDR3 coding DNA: TGCGCCAGCAGCTTGTTTGCGGGGGCCCAGGGGGATACGCAGTATTTT. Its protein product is CASSLFAGAQGDTQYF.

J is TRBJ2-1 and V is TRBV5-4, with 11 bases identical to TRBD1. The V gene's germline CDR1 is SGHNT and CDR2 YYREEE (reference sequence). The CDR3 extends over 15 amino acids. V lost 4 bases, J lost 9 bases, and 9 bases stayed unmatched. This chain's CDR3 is CASSERGQGGGEQFF. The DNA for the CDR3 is TGTGCCAGCAGCGAAAGGGGACAGGGGGGAGGTGAGCAGTTCTTC. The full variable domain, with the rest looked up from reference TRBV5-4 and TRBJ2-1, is ETGVTQSPTHLIKTRGQQVTLRCSSQSGHNTVSWYQQALGQGPQFIFQYYREEENGRGNFPPRFSGLQFPNYSSELNVNALELDDSALYLCASSERGQGGGEQFFGPGTRLTVL.

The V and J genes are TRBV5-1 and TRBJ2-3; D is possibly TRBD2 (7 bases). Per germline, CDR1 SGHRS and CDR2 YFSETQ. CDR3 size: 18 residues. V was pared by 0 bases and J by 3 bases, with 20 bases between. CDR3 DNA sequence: TGCGCCAGCAGCTTGGACGGCGGGGGCGTCGTCGGAACAGATACGCAGTATTTT. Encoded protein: CASSLDGGGVVGTDTQYF.

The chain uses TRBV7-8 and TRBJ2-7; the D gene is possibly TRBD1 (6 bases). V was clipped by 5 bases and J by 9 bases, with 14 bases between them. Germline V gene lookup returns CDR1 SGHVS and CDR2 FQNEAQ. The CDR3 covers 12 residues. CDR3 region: CASSPTGRTQYF. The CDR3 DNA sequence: TGTGCCAGCAGCCCCACAGGGAGAACGCAGTACTTC.

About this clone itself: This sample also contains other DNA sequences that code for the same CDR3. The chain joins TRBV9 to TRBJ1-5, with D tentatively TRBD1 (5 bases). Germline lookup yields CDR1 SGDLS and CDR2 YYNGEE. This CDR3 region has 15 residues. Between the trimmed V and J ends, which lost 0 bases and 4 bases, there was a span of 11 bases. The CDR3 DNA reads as TGTGCCAGCAGCGTAGATGGGGGGGGAAATCAGCCCCAGCATTTT. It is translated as CASSVDGGGNQPQHF.

This CDR3 is CASSPPGTGAYEQYF. Here the CDR3 DNA reads TGTGCCAGCTCACCTCCCGGGACAGGGGCCTACGAGCAGTACTTC. The rearrangement joins TRBV18 to TRBJ2-7; 10 bases line up with TRBD1. V shed 3 bases and J 2 bases; nucleotides not matched to a gene: 4. CDR3 size: 15 residues. Germline V gives CDR1 KGHSH, CDR2 LQKENI.

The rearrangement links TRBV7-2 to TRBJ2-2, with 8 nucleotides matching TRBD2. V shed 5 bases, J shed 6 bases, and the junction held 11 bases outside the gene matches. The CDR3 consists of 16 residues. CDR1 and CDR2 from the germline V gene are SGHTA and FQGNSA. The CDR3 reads CASSRGTRRGAGELFF. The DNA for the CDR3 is TGTGCCAGCAGCAGAGGGACTAGACGGGGCGCCGGGGAGCTGTTTTTT.